The source of this T cell receptor beta chain is a study of Graves' ophthalmopathy and Graves' hyperthyroidism. Study summary: Pretreatment peripheral blood was obtained at initial diagnosis.

General study findings and limits: Most thyroid clonotypes expanded beyond 0.001 frequency were also found in blood. Distinction of ophthalmopathy from stable hyperthyroidism by a 13-signature model reached approximately 90% sensitivity and roughly 81% specificity. The model predicted progression of ophthalmopathy with a sensitivity of about 70%, and its specificity was 72.22%.

Amplification from RNA transcripts yielded the TCR beta CDR3 regions. Scientists carried out first-round RT-PCR using HTBI primers and then a second-round multiplex PCR. TCRdb redid the calling of the multiplex PCR reads with MiXCR, one entry per CDR3 protein. The table includes more than 550,000 distinct CDR3 sequences, 35% to 45% detected once. As to this clonotype: Its matching antigen is unknown.

Germline values: CDR1 MGHDK, CDR2 SYGVNS. With 2 bases clipped from V and 11 bases from J, the junction kept 12 bases outside the gene matches. The CDR3 loop spans 15 amino acids. The sample taken for sequencing was peripheral blood. The source of this sequence is an adult man with Graves' ophthalmopathy. This chain uses TRBV25-1 with TRBJ2-5; TRBD1 aligns across 9 bases. CDR3 sequence: CASSEQDRGSNEQYF. CDR3 in DNA: TGTGCCAGCAGTGAACAGGACAGGGGAAGCAATGAGCAGTACTTC.